This T cell receptor beta chain is drawn from a study of breast tumors, draining lymph nodes, adjacent tissues. V lost 3 bases, J lost 2 bases, and 5 bases stayed unmatched. The CDR3 has 15 amino acids. Per germline, CDR1 SNHLY and CDR2 FYNNEI. Overall study findings and caveats: The lymph node origin of tumor T cells was framed as consistent with a hypothesis, not demonstrated. Data fit most tumor T cells coming from lymph node, expanding in tumor. Compared with lymph nodes, tumors were less diverse; compared with nontumor tissue, more.

One entry per CDR3 protein results from TCRdb running MiXCR on the multiplex PCR reads. Of under 45,000 distinct CDR3 sequences listed, around 35% are singletons. On this clonotype: Its specificity is unknown.

V and J are TRBV2 and TRBJ2-5; 8 nucleotides align to TRBD2. The specimen sequenced was breast tumor tissue. The sequence was collected from a female donor with breast cancer. Some clones in this sample may be carry-over from other donors' samples. This CDR3 is CASSDSGLVQETQYF. The CDR3 DNA follows: TGTGCCAGCAGTGATTCGGGACTAGTACAAGAGACCCAGTACTTC.